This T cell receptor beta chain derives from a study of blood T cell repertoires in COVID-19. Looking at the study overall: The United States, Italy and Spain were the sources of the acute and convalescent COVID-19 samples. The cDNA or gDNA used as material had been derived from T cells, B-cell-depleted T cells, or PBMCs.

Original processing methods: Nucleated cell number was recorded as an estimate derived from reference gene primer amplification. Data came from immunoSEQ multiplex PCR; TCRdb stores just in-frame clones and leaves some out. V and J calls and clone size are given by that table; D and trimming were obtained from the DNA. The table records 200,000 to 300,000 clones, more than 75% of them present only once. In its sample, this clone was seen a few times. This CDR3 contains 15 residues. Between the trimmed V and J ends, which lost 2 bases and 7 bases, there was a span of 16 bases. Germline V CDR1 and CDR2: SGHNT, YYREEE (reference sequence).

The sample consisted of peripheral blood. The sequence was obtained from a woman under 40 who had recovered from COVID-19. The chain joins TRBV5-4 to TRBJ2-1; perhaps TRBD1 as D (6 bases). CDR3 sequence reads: CASSFSGGLRNEQFF. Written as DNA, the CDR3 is TGTGCCAGCAGCTTTAGTGGGGGCCTTAGGAATGAGCAGTTCTTC.